This TCR beta chain originates from a study of cytomegalovirus exposure and HLA in healthy donors (dated by TCRdb to 2016 to 2017). In terms of the full investigation: According to an earlier analysis of around 600 of the donors, about 179 million T cells yielded 117 million unique TCR beta sequences and 276 Gb of sequence data. An early release covering 550 to 650 HLA-typed donors comprised roughly 300 gigabases of sequencing data and around 80 million unique TCR sequences. Of the 350 to 450 genotyped donors, about 80% fell in the genetic ancestry cluster associated with self-reported Caucasian donors. The study aimed to test whether cataloging public T cell receptors could reveal signatures of past pathogen exposure. The study used immunosequencing to profile the T cell repertoires of 600 to 850 subjects and linked those repertoires to cytomegalovirus serostatus. Along with the approximately 670-subject first cohort, a separate validation cohort of 120 different subjects was used. To predict cytomegalovirus infection status, the study brought together high-throughput TCR immunosequencing, statistical association of individual TCRs with disease status, and machine learning. A later analysis re-analyzed previously published TCR beta repertoires from 666 donors and added high-resolution HLA genotyping to study TCR occurrence patterns. In the later analysis, no new phenotypic data were used to find candidate immune exposures; instead, reliance was placed on TCR beta sequences and their occurrence across donors. In an earlier analysis of roughly 580 of the donors, high-throughput TCR beta sequencing was used to judge whether each TCR beta V gene segment behaved as functional or pseudogenic. Donor age, sex, ethnicity and CMV serostatus were compiled alongside the repertoire data. Genome-wide SNP genotypes for about 55% of the 666 donors were used in a later genetic analysis, which treated that subset as a discovery cohort. All discovery cohort repertoires had been generated on a single sequencing platform. Both class I and class II loci were covered by HLA typing, at four-digit resolution. Typing coverage differed by locus: A, B, C, DRB1 and DQB1 were typed in about 620-630 donors, DQA1 in 500 to 550, DPA1 in around 600, and DPB1 in approximately 450. Because of strong linkage in the cohort, five DR-DQ haplotypes were treated as single units for association and clustering. Among around 400 genotyped donors of the cohort, an average of about 220,000 unique TCR beta nucleotide sequences was sequenced per donor, of which about 18% were non-productive.

What the work shows at the level of the full study, not this receptor alone: Linkage disequilibrium might explain the correlated functional status among segregating V segments, but an unknown experimental factor could not be ruled out. In vitro tests confirmed that a few of the cytomegalovirus-associated TCR beta chains recognize cytomegalovirus antigens. The study gave a list of 150 to 200 TCR beta chains associated with cytomegalovirus. According to the authors, the approach could potentially be generalized to other disease states and immunological phenotypes. Because some donors lacked HLA typing at each locus, the association tests relied only on the typed subset. In a later analysis, TCR association rates were found to vary across HLA loci, with the most associated TCRs seen for DRB1 alleles and the fewest for HLA-C alleles. CMV serostatus was the only immune exposure information available for the cohort. In an earlier analysis of under 600 of the donors, most TCR beta V segments were observed in productive rearrangements about 87% or about 30% of the time, broadly matching IMGT annotations. Compared with the approximately 600-donor mean, donors in an Asian-associated ancestry cluster had fewer N-insertions in productive TCRs, according to a later genetic analysis. Most TCR sequences were seen in very few donors, while some public TCRs were found in many individuals. In both the original and validation cohorts, the classifier was reported to diagnose cytomegalovirus status with high specificity and sensitivity. An association between a missense DCLRE1C variant and V-gene and J-gene trimming of TCR beta chains was found in a later genetic analysis and replicated in an independent cohort. Because counts were too low, around 17 rarely observed V segments, including chromosome 9 orphons, were left out of the earlier analysis of approximately 580 of the donors. At a false discovery rate of 0.05, a later analysis linked about 16,000 TCR beta sequences to specific HLA alleles. In this cohort, only TCR beta chains were sequenced, and detectable features were limited by the absence of alpha or paired-chain data. Several of the top co-occurrence clusters appeared to be linked to parvovirus B19, influenza, CMV and Epstein-Barr virus, according to a later analysis. A later analysis found that HLA-associated TCR beta chains were more clonally expanded and had lower generation probabilities than equally common non-associated chains. Roughly uniform sequencing depth across donors was assumed in presence/absence analyses, although this assumption may not hold. When HLA alleles, especially DR and DQ, strongly co-occurred, TCR associations were difficult to assign to individual alleles. Some IMGT-functional V segments, including TRBV6-2 and TRBV6-3, could not be distinguished by the 87-base-pair reads and were therefore excluded. In a later analysis, most CMV-associated TCR beta chains were found to appear HLA-restricted, with HLA associations seemingly driven largely by CMV exposure. A further reported finding was that TCR beta sequences accurately predicted the HLA-A and HLA-B alleles for most subjects in the first cohort. A cluster of highly shared sequence variants was judged likely to be a technical artifact of the sequencing pipeline.

Libraries were prepared through the immunoSEQ multiplex PCR assay. For the multiplex PCR, a mixture combining 60 forward primers for TCR Vbeta segments and 13 reverse primers for TCR Jbeta segments was used. The CDR3 region of rearranged TCR beta genes was amplified from genomic DNA with a multiplex PCR assay. The Illumina HiSeq System was used to sequence the amplified TCR beta libraries as 87-base-pair reads. Concerning the study's data processing: A later analysis counted about 76 million unique TCR beta chains across the 650 to 700 repertoires, and 9.5 million to 11 million of these chains were shared by at least two donors. Raw reads were error-corrected and collapsed into unique sequences with a nearest-neighbor algorithm that merged closely related sequences to remove PCR and sequencing errors. To assign V, D and J gene segments, CDR3 sequences were aligned to IMGT reference sequences. For a sequence to be retained, a match of at least six nucleotides was required to both a V gene segment and a J gene segment. A rearrangement was called productive if the CDR3 had no stop codons and remained in frame with V and J, and every other rearrangement was called non-productive. CDR3 was defined by IMGT convention, running from the second conserved V-encoded cysteine to the conserved J-encoded phenylalanine. The earlier analysis of 500 to 600 of the donors excluded sequences that lacked an unambiguous match to a single V gene segment. In an earlier analysis of several hundred of the donors, V segments were called functional above 56.7% productive rearrangements and were called segregating when the between-donor standard deviation exceeded 5%. A statistical classification framework was built to diagnose cytomegalovirus status from the catalog of TCR beta chain sequences. V and J gene assignment, in a later analysis, came from comparing TCR nucleotide sequences with IMGT/GENE-DB human TR gene sequences. The TCRdist pipeline was used in a later analysis to assign CDR3 sequences and most-parsimonious VDJ recombination scenarios. In a later analysis, each TCR beta chain was defined by its CDR3 amino acid sequence together with its V-gene family, and reads without a unique V-gene family were excluded. As a way to deal with suspected cross-contamination and a sequencing artifact, a later analysis dropped 640 or so nucleotide sequences that were highly shared and had low generation probability. In a later analysis, a clonal expansion index for each public chain was calculated from normalized within-repertoire ranks of inferred template counts. Generation probabilities in a later analysis came from a VDJ recombination model fitted to out-of-frame rearrangements, and those results were checked against IGoR. A later analysis scored TCR-TCR, TCR-HLA and TCR-CMV co-occurrence with hypergeometric tests, applying a repertoire-size bias correction to TCR pairs. False discovery rates were estimated in a later analysis by permuting HLA or CMV assignments 20 times. In a later analysis, co-occurring TCRs were grouped using DBSCAN, with TCRdist sequence similarity added in when clustering inside HLA-allele-positive subsets. Co-occurrence clustering excluded repertoires with fewer than 30,000 or more than 120,000 public chains, plus five with anomalous nucleotide sharing. Not all clones reach the TCRdb copy of this immuneACCESS table, which keeps in-frame sequences only. Checked studies attribute under half of the gap to unresolved V genes and leave the rest unexplained. For V, J and clone size, that table is used; D and trimming come from the DNA. In all, the sample holds about 180,000 clones, and around 81% of those were seen once. The ten largest clones add up to over 4.5% of the sample.

Via the germline V gene (reference sequence), CDR1 is SEHNR and CDR2 FQNEAQ. Trimming at the junction amounts to 6 bases on V and 7 bases on J, and the germline ends lie 10 bases apart. The cysteine opens and the phenylalanine closes a CDR3 of 12 amino acids. Left in the record is the CDR3 DNA by itself, 36 bases read in frame from the first base. For this clone: Its antigen is unknown. There are no base qualities to consult, and no much larger clone falls within one base.

In total, about 650 healthy bone marrow donors made up the cohort. At the time of sampling, every cohort member was nominally healthy, though immune exposures that went unrecorded were likely present. The donor tested CMV seropositive, placing the donor among the 289 seropositive members of the cohort. Each donor provided a peripheral blood sample, and peripheral blood mononuclear cells were used for TCR beta sequencing. The Qiagen DNeasy Blood Extraction Kit was used to extract genomic DNA from the blood cell samples. The TCR originated in a woman under 30 in good health and CMV-seropositive. The rearranged chain carries TRBV7-9 and TRBJ2-1; a tentative D match to TRBD1 spans 5 bases. Sequenced: PBMCs. CDR3 reads: CASRGQGNEQFF. Read as DNA, the sequence is TGTGCCAGCAGGGGGCAGGGAAATGAGCAGTTCTTC.